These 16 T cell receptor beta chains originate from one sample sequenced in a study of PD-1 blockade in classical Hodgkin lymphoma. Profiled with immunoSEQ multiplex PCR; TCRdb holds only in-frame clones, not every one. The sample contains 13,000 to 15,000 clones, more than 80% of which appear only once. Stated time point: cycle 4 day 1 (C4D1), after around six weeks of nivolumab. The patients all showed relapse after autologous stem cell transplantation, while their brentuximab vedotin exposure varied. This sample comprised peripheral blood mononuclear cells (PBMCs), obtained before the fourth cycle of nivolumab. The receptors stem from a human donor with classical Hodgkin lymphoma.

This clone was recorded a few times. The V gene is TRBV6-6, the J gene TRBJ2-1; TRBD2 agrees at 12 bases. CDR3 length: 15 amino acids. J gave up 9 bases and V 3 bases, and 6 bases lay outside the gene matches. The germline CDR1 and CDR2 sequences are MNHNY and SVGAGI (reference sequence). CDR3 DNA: TGTGCCAGCAGTTATTCTAGCGGGGGGGTAATTGAGCAGTTCTTC. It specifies CASSYSSGGVIEQFF.

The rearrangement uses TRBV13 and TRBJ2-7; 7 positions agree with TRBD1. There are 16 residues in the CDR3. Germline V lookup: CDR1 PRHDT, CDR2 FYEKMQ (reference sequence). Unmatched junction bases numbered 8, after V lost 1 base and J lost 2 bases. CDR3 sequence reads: CASSLVGGQGAYEQYF. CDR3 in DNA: TGTGCCAGCAGCTTAGTCGGTGGGCAGGGGGCCTACGAGCAGTACTTC.

The CDR3 loop reads CASSPRTGARQPQHF. For the CDR3, the DNA is TGTGCCAGCAGTCCCCGGACAGGGGCTCGACAGCCCCAGCATTTT. The chain employs TRBV28 and TRBJ1-5, with TRBD1 identical over 9 bases. The V gene end was trimmed by 5 bases and the J gene end by 7 bases; junction bases not matched to a gene: 9. This CDR3 has 15 residues. Germline lookup yields CDR1 MDHEN and CDR2 SYDVKM.

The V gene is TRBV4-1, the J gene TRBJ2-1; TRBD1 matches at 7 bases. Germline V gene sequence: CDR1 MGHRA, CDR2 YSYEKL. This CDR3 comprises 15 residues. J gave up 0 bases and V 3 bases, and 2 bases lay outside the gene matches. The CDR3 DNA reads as TGCGCCAGCAGCCATCCAGGGGGCTCCTACAATGAGCAGTTCTTC. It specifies CASSHPGGSYNEQFF.

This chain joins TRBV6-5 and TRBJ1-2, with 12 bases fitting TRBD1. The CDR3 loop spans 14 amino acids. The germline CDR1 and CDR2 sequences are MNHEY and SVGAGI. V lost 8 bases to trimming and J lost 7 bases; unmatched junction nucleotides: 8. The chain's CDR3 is CASGAGQGASGYTF. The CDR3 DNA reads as TGTGCCAGCGGAGCGGGACAGGGGGCAAGTGGCTACACCTTC.

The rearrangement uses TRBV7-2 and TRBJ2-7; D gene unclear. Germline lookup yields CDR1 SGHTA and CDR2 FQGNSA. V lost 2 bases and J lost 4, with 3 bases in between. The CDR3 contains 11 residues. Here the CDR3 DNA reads TGTGCCAGCAGCTTAAATTACGAGCAGTACTTC. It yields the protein CASSLNYEQYF.

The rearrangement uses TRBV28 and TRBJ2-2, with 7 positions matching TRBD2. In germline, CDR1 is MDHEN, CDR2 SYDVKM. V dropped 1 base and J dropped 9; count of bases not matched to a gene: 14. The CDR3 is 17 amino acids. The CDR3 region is CASSLSPFRDYLRELFF. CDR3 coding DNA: TGTGCCAGCAGTTTATCTCCCTTTCGGGACTATCTGAGGGAGCTGTTTTTT. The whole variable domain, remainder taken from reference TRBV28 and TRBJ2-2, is DVKVTQSSRYLVKRTGEKVFLECVQDMDHENMFWYRQDPGLGLRLIYFSYDVKMKEKGDIPEGYSVSREKKERFSLILESASTNQTSMYLCASSLSPFRDYLRELFFGEGSRLTVL.

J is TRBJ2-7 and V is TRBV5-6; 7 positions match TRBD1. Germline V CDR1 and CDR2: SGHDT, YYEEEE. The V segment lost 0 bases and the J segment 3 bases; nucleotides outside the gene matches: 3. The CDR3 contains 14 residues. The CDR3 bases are TGTGCCAGCAGCTTGGCGCAGGGGGTCTACGAGCAGTACTTC. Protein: CASSLAQGVYEQYF.

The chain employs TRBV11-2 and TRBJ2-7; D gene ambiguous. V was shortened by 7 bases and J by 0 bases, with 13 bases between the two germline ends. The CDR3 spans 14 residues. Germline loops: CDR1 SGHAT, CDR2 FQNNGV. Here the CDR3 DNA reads TGTGCCAGCAAGGCTACCTCCCGCTCCTACGAGCAGTACTTC. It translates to CASKATSRSYEQYF.

CDR3: CASSPGLAEDNEQFF. CDR3 nucleotide sequence: TGCGCCAGCAGCCCGGGACTAGCGGAGGACAATGAGCAGTTCTTC. The chain carries TRBV4-3 and TRBJ2-1; 11 nucleotides match TRBD2. This CDR3 has 15 residues. From germline, CDR1 is LGHNA and CDR2 YSLEER. V trimming: 4 bases; J trimming: 5 bases; junction bases outside the gene matches: 4.

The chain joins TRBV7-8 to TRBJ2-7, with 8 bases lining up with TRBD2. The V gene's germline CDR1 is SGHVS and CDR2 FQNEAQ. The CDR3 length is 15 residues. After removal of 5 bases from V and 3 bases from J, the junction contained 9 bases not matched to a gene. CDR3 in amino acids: CASSPGRGGRYEQYF. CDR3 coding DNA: TGTGCCAGCAGCCCTGGCCGGGGGGGCCGCTACGAGCAGTACTTC.

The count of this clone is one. CDR3 loop: CASSGGQGGEAFF. CDR3 in DNA: TGCGCCAGCAGTGGGGGACAGGGCGGAGAAGCTTTCTTT. The V and J genes are TRBV10-1 and TRBJ1-1, with 9 bases aligning to TRBD1. After removal of 4 bases from V and 8 bases from J, the junction contained 5 bases not matched to a gene. CDR3 size: 13 residues. Germline V gives CDR1 WNHNN, CDR2 SYGVQD (reference sequence).

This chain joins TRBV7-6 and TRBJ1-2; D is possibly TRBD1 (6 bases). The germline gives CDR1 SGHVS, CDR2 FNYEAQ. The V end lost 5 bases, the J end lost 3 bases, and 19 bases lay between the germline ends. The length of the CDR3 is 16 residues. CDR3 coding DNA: TGTGCCAGCAGCCAGACTTGGGGGGGCCTCGACTATGGCTACACCTTC. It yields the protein CASSQTWGGLDYGYTF.

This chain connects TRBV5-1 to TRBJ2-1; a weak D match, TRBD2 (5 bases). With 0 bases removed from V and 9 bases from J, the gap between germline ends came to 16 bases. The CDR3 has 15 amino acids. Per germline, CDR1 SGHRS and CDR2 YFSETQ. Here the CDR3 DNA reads TGCGCCAGCAGCTTGGAGTTAACGGGAAGTGGTGAGCAGTTCTTC. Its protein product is CASSLELTGSGEQFF.

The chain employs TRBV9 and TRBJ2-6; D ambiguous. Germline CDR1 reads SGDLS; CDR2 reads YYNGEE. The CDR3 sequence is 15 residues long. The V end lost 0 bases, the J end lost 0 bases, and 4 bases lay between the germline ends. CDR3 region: CASSVVVSGANVLTF. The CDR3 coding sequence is TGTGCCAGCAGCGTAGTGGTCTCTGGGGCCAACGTCCTGACTTTC. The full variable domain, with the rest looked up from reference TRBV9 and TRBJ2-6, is DSGVTQTPKHLITATGQRVTLRCSPRSGDLSVYWYQQSLDQGLQFLIQYYNGEERAKGNILERFSAQQFPDLHSELNLSSLELGDSALYFCASSVVVSGANVLTFGAGSRLTVL.

The CDR3 region has the DNA TGTGCCAGCAGTGGCAGGACAGGCTCACCCCTCCACTTT. This sequence encodes CASSGRTGSPLHF. The rearrangement links TRBV2 to TRBJ1-6, with TRBD1 matching 7 bases. This CDR3 contains 13 residues. Unmatched junction bases numbered 4, after V lost 4 bases and J lost 10 bases. CDR1 is SNHLY, CDR2 FYNNEI, per germline.